Below, 20 T cell receptor beta chains from the same sample are listed, as sequenced in a study of T cell responses to AZD1222 COVID-19 vaccine. Using immunoSEQ multiplex PCR, the repertoire was profiled, and TCRdb retains in-frame clones only, with some absent. The sample lists 150,000 or so clones; about 87% were seen once. This specimen consisted of peripheral blood, obtained 28 days after the second dose of the MenACWY control vaccine. The receptors shown here come from an adult who received the MenACWY meningococcal vaccine as a control.

The CDR3 sequence: CASSGPYDTAAEAFF. The CDR3 region has the DNA TGTGCCAGCAGTGGTCCCTACGACACGGCCGCTGAAGCTTTCTTT. V and J are TRBV25-1 and TRBJ1-1; D is undetermined. Germline CDR1 is MGHDK and CDR2 is SYGVNS. The CDR3 is 15 amino acids. The germline V and J ends were trimmed by 4 bases and 6 bases, with 18 bases remaining between them. Using reference TRBV25-1 and TRBJ1-1 for the parts outside the CDR3, the full variable domain is EADIYQTPRYLVIGTGKKITLECSQTMGHDKMYWYQQDPGMELHLIHYSYGVNSTEKGDLSSESTVSRIRTEHFPLTLESARPSHTSQYLCASSGPYDTAAEAFFGQGTRLTVV.

The V call is TRBV7-3, the J call TRBJ2-6; possibly TRBD1 for D (5 bases). Germline CDR1 SGHTA, CDR2 FQGTGA. This CDR3 is built from 15 residues. Trimming took off 4 bases at V and 2 bases at J, with 9 bases between the two ends. CDR3 nucleotide sequence: TGTGCCAGCAGCTCCGGACAACCTGGGGCCAACGTCCTGACTTTC. This translates into CASSSGQPGANVLTF.

The chain employs TRBV28 and TRBJ1-2, with 9 nucleotides matching TRBD1. The CDR3 extends over 17 amino acids. V was clipped by 2 bases and J by 6 bases; unmatched bases: 13. The V gene's germline CDR1 is MDHEN and CDR2 SYDVKM. The CDR3 protein is CASSLTIGTGRNHGYTF. CDR3 nucleotide sequence: TGTGCCAGCAGTTTAACAATTGGGACAGGGCGAAACCATGGCTACACCTTC.

The chain links TRBV18 to TRBJ1-4, with 8 bases lining up with TRBD1. The V gene end was trimmed by 2 bases and the J gene end by 0 bases; junction bases not matched to a gene: 5. The CDR3 has 17 residues. Germline V gene data show CDR1 as KGHSH and CDR2 as LQKENI. The CDR3 sequence is CASSPDRDRSTNEKLFF. CDR3 DNA: TGTGCCAGCTCACCAGACCGGGACAGGTCAACTAATGAAAAACTGTTTTTT.

This chain joins TRBV5-5 and TRBJ2-2; perhaps TRBD2 as D (7 bases). CDR3 length: 17 residues. V lost 4 bases to trimming and J lost 7 bases, with 23 bases between them. From germline, CDR1 is SGHKS and CDR2 YYEKEE (reference sequence). CDR3 in amino acids: CASSSTTLRGAGGELFF. The CDR3 DNA sequence: TGTGCCAGCAGCAGCACCACCCTTCGGGGGGCTGGCGGGGAGCTGTTTTTT.

In its sample, this clone was seen once. The chain joins TRBV4-2 to TRBJ2-7; D call uncertain. The ends were cut back, 0 bases at V and 3 bases at J, with 6 bases in the middle. Per germline, CDR1 LGHNA and CDR2 YNFKEQ. The CDR3 length is 13 residues. The CDR3 DNA reads as TGTGCCAGCAGCCAAGATCACAGCTACGAGCAGTACTTC. This encodes CASSQDHSYEQYF.

J is TRBJ2-1 and V is TRBV6-2 or TRBV6-3; possibly TRBD2 for D (6 bases). The CDR3 is 14 amino acids. Per the germline V gene, CDR1 is MNHEY and CDR2 is SVGEGT. Trimming stripped 1 base from V and 9 bases from J, with 13 bases between. This CDR3 reads CASSYLEGGGEQFF. The CDR3, as DNA: TGTGCCAGCAGTTACTTGGAGGGAGGCGGTGAGCAGTTCTTC.

The chain combines TRBV19 with TRBJ2-3, with TRBD2 matching 15 bases. Looked up from germline, CDR1 is LNHDA and CDR2 is SQIVND (reference sequence). V was clipped by 3 bases and J by 2 bases; unmatched bases: 9. The CDR3 length is 19 residues. The CDR3 DNA follows: TGTGCCAGTAGTATCGGACTAGCGGGAGGGGCTTTATCCACAGATACGCAGTATTTT. Encoded protein: CASSIGLAGGALSTDTQYF.

The rearrangement joins TRBV15 to TRBJ2-7; 10 bases map to TRBD2. V gave up 0 bases and J gave up 2 bases; unmatched junction bases: 4. Germline V lookup: CDR1 LNHNV, CDR2 YYDKDF (reference sequence). CDR3 length equals 16 residues. CDR3 DNA sequence: TGTGCCACCAGCAGAGATAAGGGACTAGCGACCTACGAGCAGTACTTC. Amino acids: CATSRDKGLATYEQYF.

As regards this clone: The same CDR3 arises from other DNA sequences in this sample as well. This rearrangement joins TRBV27 to TRBJ2-7; 8 positions agree with TRBD2. Germline CDR1 and CDR2: MNHEY and SMNVEV (reference sequence). Trimming took 2 bases from V and 3 from J; bases not matched to a gene: 3. The CDR3 is 14 residues long. CDR3 amino acids: CASSLAGGIYEQYF. CDR3 in DNA: TGTGCCAGCAGTTTAGCGGGAGGTATCTACGAGCAGTACTTC.

The V and J genes are TRBV30 and TRBJ1-1, with D uncertain. The length of the CDR3 is 11 residues. Between the trimmed V and J ends, which lost 3 bases and 6 bases, there was a span of 8 bases. The germline V gene encodes CDR1 GTSNPN and CDR2 SVGIG (reference sequence). The DNA for the CDR3 is TGTGCCTGGAGCCTGAGGTCTGAAGCTTTCTTT. This codes for CAWSLRSEAFF.

Only one count was recorded for this clone. The chain carries TRBV28 and TRBJ2-1; D is ambiguous. V gave up 6 bases and J gave up 4 bases, with 10 bases separating them. Germline CDR1 MDHEN, CDR2 SYDVKM. The CDR3 extends over 13 amino acids. Written as DNA, the CDR3 is TGTGCCAGCAGCCTTACCCCTTACAATGAGCAGTTCTTC. Translating gives CASSLTPYNEQFF.

V usage is TRBV7-9 and J usage is TRBJ1-5; D is unclear. V lost 8 bases, J lost 5 bases, and 10 bases lay in between. Germline V gene lookup returns CDR1 SEHNR and CDR2 FQNEAQ (reference sequence). The CDR3 runs to 12 residues. CDR3 coding DNA: TGTGCCAGCGGGCAGGAGGATCAGCCCCAGCATTTT. Protein sequence: CASGQEDQPQHF. Variable domain in full (rest from reference TRBV7-9 and TRBJ1-5): DTGVSQNPRHKITKRGQNVTFRCDPISEHNRLYWYRQTLGQGPEFLTYFQNEAQLEKSRLLSDRFSAERPKGSFSTLEIQRTEQGDSAMYLCASGQEDQPQHFGDGTRLSIL.

The chain carries TRBV5-6 and TRBJ1-2; no clear D. Trimming took 4 bases from V and 2 from J, leaving 12 bases between them. CDR3 length: 14 amino acids. The germline V gene has CDR1 SGHDT and CDR2 YYEEEE. CDR3 loop: CASSPIGRNYGYTF. CDR3 in DNA: TGTGCCAGCAGCCCCATCGGACGGAACTATGGCTACACCTTC.

This clone was seen only once. The chain carries TRBV4-1 and TRBJ1-4; 9 bases align to TRBD1. The CDR3 runs to 16 residues. CDR1 is MGHRA, CDR2 YSYEKL, per germline. Germline trimming cut 3 bases from V and 7 bases from J; bases unmatched to any gene: 9. Here the CDR3 DNA reads TGCGCCAGCAGCCACCGACAGGGGGTGTTTGGTGAAAAACTGTTTTTT. Translating gives CASSHRQGVFGEKLFF.

CDR3 nucleotide sequence: TGCGCCAGCAGCTTGGGACAGGGGGCTGACACAGATACGCAGTATTTT. Amino acid sequence: CASSLGQGADTDTQYF. V gene TRBV5-1 combines with J gene TRBJ2-3, with 10 nucleotides matching TRBD1. There are 16 residues in the CDR3. Germline assignment: CDR1 SGHRS and CDR2 YFSETQ. V lost 0 bases to trimming and J lost 2 bases; unmatched junction nucleotides: 3.

This clone was seen a single time. The CDR3 sequence: CATSRETVSEAFF. As DNA, the CDR3 is TGTGCCACCAGCAGAGAGACAGTCTCGGAAGCTTTCTTT. This chain uses TRBV15 with TRBJ1-1; D may be TRBD1 (5 bases). The V end lost 0 bases, the J end lost 8 bases, and 10 bases lay between the germline ends. The CDR3 runs to 13 residues. The germline gives CDR1 LNHNV, CDR2 YYDKDF (reference sequence). The whole variable domain, filled in from reference TRBV15 and TRBJ1-1, reads DAMVIQNPRYQVTQFGKPVTLSCSQTLNHNVMYWYQQKSSQAPKLLFHYYDKDFNNEADTPDNFQSRRPNTSFCFLDIRSPGLGDTAMYLCATSRETVSEAFFGQGTRLTVV.

The chain has TRBV3-1 (or the pseudogene TRBV3-2) and TRBJ2-6, with D unresolved. The germline gives CDR1 LGHDT, CDR2 YNNKEL (reference sequence). Trimming stripped 3 bases from V and 0 bases from J, with 9 bases between. The CDR3 is 16 amino acids. CDR3 in amino acids: CASSQGLISGANVLTF. CDR3 nucleotide sequence: TGTGCCAGCAGCCAGGGTCTTATCTCTGGGGCCAACGTCCTGACTTTC.

The V call is TRBV6-4, the J call TRBJ2-2; the match to TRBD2 covers 7 bases. The CDR3 consists of 16 residues. CDR1 and CDR2 from the germline V gene are MRHNA and SNTAGT. Germline trimming cut 4 bases from V and 2 bases from J; bases unmatched to any gene: 7. DNA for the CDR3: TGTGCCAGCAGTGGTGGGCTAGCGGAAAACACCGGGGAGCTGTTTTTT. As protein: CASSGGLAENTGELFF.

The V and J genes are TRBV19 and TRBJ2-2, with D hard to call. The CDR3 has 13 residues. V dropped 4 bases and J dropped 2 bases, with 5 bases sitting between them. The V gene's germline CDR1 is LNHDA and CDR2 SQIVND (reference sequence). CDR3 sequence reads: CASSKLNTGELFF. The DNA for the CDR3 is TGTGCCAGTAGTAAGCTAAACACCGGGGAGCTGTTTTTT. Full variable domain (outside the CDR3, taken from reference TRBV19 and TRBJ2-2): DGGITQSPKYLFRKEGQNVTLSCEQNLNHDAMYWYRQDPGQGLRLIYYSQIVNDFQKGDIAEGYSVSREKKESFPLTVTSAQKNPTAFYLCASSKLNTGELFFGEGSRLTVL.